The 14 T cell receptor beta chains given below trace back to one sample, sequenced in a study of blood T cell repertoires in COVID-19. Using immunoSEQ multiplex PCR, the repertoire was profiled, and TCRdb retains in-frame clones only, with some absent. The table records approximately 46,000 clones, 84% of them present only once. Sequencing used peripheral blood. The receptors here all came from a human donor in a cohort sampled during active COVID-19.

V is TRBV4-3 and J is TRBJ2-2, with 11 bases lining up with TRBD2. V dropped 4 bases and J dropped 6; count of bases not matched to a gene: 7. From germline, CDR1 is LGHNA and CDR2 YSLEER. CDR3 length: 16 residues. CDR3: CASSRGLAGNAGELFF. The CDR3 nucleotides read TGCGCCAGCAGCCGAGGACTAGCGGGTAACGCCGGGGAGCTGTTTTTT.

The gene calls are TRBV11-3 and TRBJ2-4; TRBD2 agrees at 7 bases. The CDR3 has 15 residues. V was clipped by 3 bases and J by 6 bases; unmatched bases: 8. Germline values: CDR1 SGHNT, CDR2 YENEEA. This CDR3 is CASSFLGLEANIQYF. The CDR3 nucleotides are TGTGCCAGCAGCTTTCTCGGACTAGAGGCAAACATTCAGTACTTC. Filled out from reference TRBV11-3 and TRBJ2-4, the complete variable domain reads EAGVVQSPRYKIIEKKQPVAFWCNPISGHNTLYWYLQNLGQGPELLIRYENEEAVDDSQLPKDRFSAERLKGVDSTLKIQPAELGDSAVYLCASSFLGLEANIQYFGAGTRLSVL.

The gene calls are TRBV18 and TRBJ1-5; 7 bases line up with TRBD1. This CDR3 region has 14 residues. After removal of 3 bases from V and 7 bases from J, the junction contained 6 bases not matched to a gene. Germline V gene sequence: CDR1 KGHSH, CDR2 LQKENI. The chain's CDR3 is CASSPGTAGQPQHF. The CDR3 coding sequence is TGTGCCAGCTCACCCGGGACAGCAGGACAGCCCCAGCATTTT.

Remarks on this clone: Other DNA sequences within the sample encode an identical CDR3. This chain joins TRBV9 and TRBJ2-1; 10 bases fit TRBD2. This CDR3 comprises 15 residues. The germline V gene encodes CDR1 SGDLS and CDR2 YYNGEE. Trimming removed 3 bases from V and 4 bases from J; junction bases left unmatched: 4. Here the CDR3 DNA reads TGTGCCAGCAGCGGGGGGACTAGCGCGTACAATGAGCAGTTCTTC. This encodes CASSGGTSAYNEQFF.

This chain links TRBV2 with TRBJ1-1; TRBD1 is a possible D gene (6 bases). The CDR3 is 13 residues long. Trimming stripped 9 bases from V and 2 bases from J, with 13 bases between. The V gene's germline CDR1 is SNHLY and CDR2 FYNNEI. In DNA, the CDR3 is TGTGCCAGTGCCGGGACACCCAACACTGAAGCTTTCTTT. Translation: CASAGTPNTEAFF. Drawing the rest from reference TRBV2 and TRBJ1-1, the complete variable domain is EPEVTQTPSHQVTQMGQEVILRCVPISNHLYFYWYRQILGQKVEFLVSFYNNEISEKSEIFDDQFSVERPDGSNFTLKIRSTKLEDSAMYFCASAGTPNTEAFFGQGTRLTVV.

This chain links TRBV30 with TRBJ1-1; D ambiguous. V was clipped by 2 bases and J by 0 bases, with 7 bases between them. CDR3 length: 13 amino acids. CDR1 is GTSNPN and CDR2 is SVGIG in the germline V gene (reference sequence). CDR3 in amino acids: CAWSRGMNTEAFF. The CDR3 region has the DNA TGTGCCTGGAGTCGAGGGATGAACACTGAAGCTTTCTTT.

V usage is TRBV19 and J usage is TRBJ2-1; TRBD1 aligns across 11 bases. CDR1 LNHDA and CDR2 SQIVND come from the germline V gene (reference sequence). This CDR3 is 16 amino acids long. Trimming at V came to 5 bases and at J to 1 base, leaving 4 bases not matched to a gene. CDR3 in DNA: TGTGCCAGTAGTGTCGGGACAGGGGGGTCCTACAATGAGCAGTTCTTC. Amino acid sequence: CASSVGTGGSYNEQFF. The variable domain in full, with the rest retrieved from reference TRBV19 and TRBJ2-1, is DGGITQSPKYLFRKEGQNVTLSCEQNLNHDAMYWYRQDPGQGLRLIYYSQIVNDFQKGDIAEGYSVSREKKESFPLTVTSAQKNPTAFYLCASSVGTGGSYNEQFFGPGTRLTVL.

The chain uses TRBV18 and TRBJ1-1, with a weak D call TRBD1 (5 bases). Germline CDR1 and CDR2: KGHSH and LQKENI. V lost 3 bases, J lost 6 bases, and 14 bases lay in between. The CDR3 is 14 amino acids. This CDR3 reads CASSPAWRGAEAFF. In nucleotides, the CDR3 is TGTGCCAGCTCACCTGCCTGGAGGGGAGCTGAAGCTTTCTTT.

This rearrangement joins TRBV28 to TRBJ2-5; the match to TRBD2 covers 11 bases. The CDR3 totals 15 residues. CDR1 is MDHEN and CDR2 is SYDVKM in the germline V gene. With 4 bases clipped from V and 5 bases from J, the junction kept 6 bases outside the gene matches. DNA for the CDR3: TGTGCCAGCAGTTCTCTAGCGGGAGGACTGGAGACCCAGTACTTC. This encodes CASSSLAGGLETQYF.

V usage is TRBV4-3 and J usage is TRBJ2-4; maybe TRBD2 (6 bases). V was trimmed by 1 base and J by 6 bases, leaving 13 bases between them. This CDR3 is 15 amino acids long. From germline, CDR1 is LGHNA and CDR2 YSLEER. The CDR3 nucleotides read TGCGCCAGCAGCCAAGCCACCGGGGGAGGAAACATTCAGTACTTC. It is translated as CASSQATGGGNIQYF.

The chain couples TRBV11-2 to TRBJ1-2; TRBD1 aligns across 8 bases. The J segment lost 6 bases and the V segment lost 5 bases, leaving 8 bases of the junction unmatched. The length of the CDR3 is 14 residues. Germline CDR1 is SGHAT and CDR2 is FQNNGV. This CDR3 reads CASSPWDRLNGYTF. In DNA form, the CDR3 reads TGTGCCAGCAGCCCATGGGACAGGCTGAATGGCTACACCTTC.

The chain combines TRBV24-1 with TRBJ2-1; 11 bases are shared with TRBD2. With 9 bases clipped from V and 7 bases from J, the junction kept 13 bases outside the gene matches. This CDR3 spans 16 amino acids. Germline V CDR1 and CDR2: KGHDR, SFDVKD. The CDR3 reads CATGSLGSGRGNEQFF. CDR3 bases: TGTGCCACCGGATCTTTAGGTAGCGGGAGGGGAAATGAGCAGTTCTTC.

The CDR3 DNA reads as TGTGCCAGCAGCCCTACAGGGGGAAGCTACGAGCAGTACTTC. Its protein product is CASSPTGGSYEQYF. This sequence joins TRBV11-3 and TRBJ2-7; 8 bases fit TRBD1. Per germline, CDR1 SGHNT and CDR2 YENEEA. V was clipped by 5 bases and J by 3 bases; unmatched bases: 6. The CDR3 has 14 residues.

The J gene is TRBJ2-5, the V gene TRBV29-1, with 9 bases aligning to TRBD1. Germline V gene lookup returns CDR1 SQVTM and CDR2 ANQGSEA. The CDR3 is made up of 14 amino acids. The V and J ends lost 6 bases and 4 bases, in that order; junction bases with no gene match: 9. The CDR3 coding sequence is TGCAGCGTCCCAGGGGGACAGGGAAGAGAGACCCAGTACTTC. This encodes CSVPGGQGRETQYF.